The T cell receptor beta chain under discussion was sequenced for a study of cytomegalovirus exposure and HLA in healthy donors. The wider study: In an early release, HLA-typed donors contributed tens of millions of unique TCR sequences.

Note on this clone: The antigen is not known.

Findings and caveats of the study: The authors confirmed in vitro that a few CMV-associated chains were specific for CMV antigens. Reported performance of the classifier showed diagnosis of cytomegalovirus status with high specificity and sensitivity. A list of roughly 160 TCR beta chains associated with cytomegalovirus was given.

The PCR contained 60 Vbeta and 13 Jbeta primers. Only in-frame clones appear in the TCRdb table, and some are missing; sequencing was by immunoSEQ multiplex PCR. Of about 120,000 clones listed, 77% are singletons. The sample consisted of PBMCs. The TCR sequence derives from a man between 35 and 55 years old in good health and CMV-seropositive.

The CDR3 nucleotides are TGTGCCAGCAGCTACGGGTTGAACACCGGGGAGCTGTTTTTT. Its protein is CASSYGLNTGELFF. The chain carries TRBV5-6 and TRBJ2-2, with D unclear. V gave up 3 bases and J gave up 1 base, with 7 bases separating them. The length of the CDR3 is 14 residues. CDR1 and CDR2 (germline): SGHDT, YYEEEE.